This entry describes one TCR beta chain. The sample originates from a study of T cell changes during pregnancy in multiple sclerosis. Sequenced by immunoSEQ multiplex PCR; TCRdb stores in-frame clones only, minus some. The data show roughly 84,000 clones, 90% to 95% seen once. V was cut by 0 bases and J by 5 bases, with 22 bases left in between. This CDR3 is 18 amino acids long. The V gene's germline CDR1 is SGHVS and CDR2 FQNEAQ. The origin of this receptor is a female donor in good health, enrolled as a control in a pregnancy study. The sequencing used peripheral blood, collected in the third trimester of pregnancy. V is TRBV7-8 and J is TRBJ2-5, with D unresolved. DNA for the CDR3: TGTGCCAGCAGCTTAGCAGTGGGTAACAGCCCCCCAAGGGAGACCCAGTACTTC. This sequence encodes CASSLAVGNSPPRETQYF.